The rows below give T cell receptor beta chains drawn from one sample of a study of circulating CD8 cells and anti-PD-1 response in melanoma. TCRdb re-called the reads with MiXCR, one entry per CDR3 protein. The sample includes some 960 distinct CDR3 sequences, around 6.3% of them seen just once. The sequenced sample was CD8+ T cells from PBMCs, obtained at baseline or after one month of anti-PD-1 therapy (not recorded which). The receptors here all came from a human donor with melanoma. CDR3s include the opening cysteine and the closing phenylalanine or tryptophan. The order of the fields is J gene, clone size, D gene, CDR3 length, V gene, CDR3 DNA, CDR3 protein. A D gene is named only where the DNA matches it firmly. Clone size is stated in some rows and not others, as once, few, many or a class when expanded.

TRBJ2-7,medium-sized,TRBD1,18,TRBV5-6,TGTGCCAGCAGCGCCCCGGGACAGGGTAGCGTCCCGACCTACGAGCAGTACTTC,CASSAPGQGSVPTYEQYF
TRBJ1-1,large,NA,14,TRBV6-5,TGTGCCAGCAGTTACTCCCGGGGCTACACTGAAGCTTTCTTT,CASSYSRGYTEAFF
TRBJ2-3,medium-sized,NA,18,TRBV28,TGTGCCAGCAGTCCACAAACCCTCAGGGGAACTAGCACAGATACGCAGTATTTT,CASSPQTLRGTSTDTQYF
TRBJ1-2,medium-sized,NA,14,TRBV9,TGTGCCAGCAGCGTAGGGTCTGGGGTGACTGGCTACACCTTC,CASSVGSGVTGYTF
TRBJ2-5,medium-sized,TRBD2,17,TRBV6-2/TRBV6-3,TGTGCCAGCAGTTACTCGACGGCGGGAGGGTGGCAAGAGACCCAGTACTTC,CASSYSTAGGWQETQYF
TRBJ2-7,few,TRBD2,16,TRBV11-2,TGTGCCAGCAGCTTAGAGGGGGGACTAGCGGCCTACGAGCAGTACTTC,CASSLEGGLAAYEQYF
TRBJ1-5,medium-sized,NA,13,TRBV19,TGTGCCAGTAGTGATTTCGAGCCAGATACGCAGCATTTT,CASSDFEPDTQHF
TRBJ1-1,large,NA,14,TRBV24-1,TGTGCCACCAGTGAGGCACAGGGGAACACTGAAGCTTTCTTT,CATSEAQGNTEAFF
TRBJ2-7,few,NA,13,TRBV19,TGTGCCAGTAGTGTACAAGGCCACAACGAGCAGTACTTC,CASSVQGHNEQYF
TRBJ2-5,large,TRBD2,14,TRBV7-3,TGTGCCAGCAGTCCAGCGGGAGCCGGAGAGACCCAGTACTTC,CASSPAGAGETQYF
TRBJ2-1,medium-sized,TRBD1,15,TRBV14,TGTGCCAGCAGTCTTTGGGGGACAGTAAGCGGTGAGCAGTTCTTC,CASSLWGTVSGEQFF
TRBJ2-1,large,NA,16,TRBV4-1,TGCGCCAGCAGCCCGCCTTCCCGGAGCTCCTACAATGAGCAGTTCTTC,CASSPPSRSSYNEQFF
TRBJ1-1,large,NA,13,TRBV6-6,TGTGCCAGCAGTTACTCGGACCTGGTCGGGGCTTTCTTT,CASSYSDLVGAFF
TRBJ1-2,medium-sized,TRBD1,11,TRBV19,TGTGCCAGTAGGACAGGGTACGGCTACGCCTTC,CASRTGYGYAF
TRBJ2-1,medium-sized,TRBD1,15,TRBV12-5,TGTGCTAGTGGTTCTACCGGGACAGAATACAATGAGCAGTTCTTC,CASGSTGTEYNEQFF
TRBJ1-5,medium-sized,NA,14,TRBV27,TGTGCCAGCAGCTTAGGAGATAGCAATCAGCCCCAGCATTTT,CASSLGDSNQPQHF
TRBJ2-1,medium-sized,NA,13,TRBV27,TGTGCCAGCAGTTTAGGAGGGGACAATGAGCAGTTCTTC,CASSLGGDNEQFF
TRBJ2-1,medium-sized,TRBD2,16,TRBV27,TGTGCCAGCACCCCGTCCCCAGCGGGGAACTACAATGAGCAGTTCTTC,CASTPSPAGNYNEQFF
TRBJ2-1,medium-sized,TRBD2,17,TRBV28,TGTGCCAGCAGTTTTTCCAGGACTAGCGTGGCCTACAATGAGCAGTTCTTC,CASSFSRTSVAYNEQFF
TRBJ2-1,large,NA,16,TRBV6-5,TGTGCCAGCAGTTACTCTAATCAGGGGATCAACAATGAGCAGTTCTTC,CASSYSNQGINNEQFF
TRBJ1-2,large,TRBD1,15,TRBV2,TGTGCCAGCACCGGGACAGGCCCCTTTGACTATGGCTACACCTTC,CASTGTGPFDYGYTF
TRBJ2-2,large,NA,13,TRBV29-1,TGCAGCGTTGTGGGCGGAAACACCGGGGAGCTGTTTTTT,CSVVGGNTGELFF
TRBJ2-1,medium-sized,NA,14,TRBV28,TGTGCCAGCAGTAGCGGGCAGTACGACAATGAGCAGTTCTTC,CASSSGQYDNEQFF
TRBJ2-1,medium-sized,TRBD2,17,TRBV2,TGTGCCAGCAGGCCGACTAGCGGGAGGGAACGGGACAATGAGCAGTTCTTC,CASRPTSGRERDNEQFF
TRBJ2-7,large,NA,14,TRBV5-4,TGTGCCAGCAGCTTTTTCGGCGGAGCGGTAGAGCAGTACTTC,CASSFFGGAVEQYF
TRBJ1-5,medium-sized,TRBD1,16,TRBV7-3,TGTGCCAGCATCCGGACAGGGGGCGTCGGCAATCAGCCCCAGCATTTT,CASIRTGGVGNQPQHF
TRBJ1-5,large,TRBD1,14,TRBV2,TGTGCCAGCAGTCACGACAGGGAGGTTGAACCCCAGCATTTT,CASSHDREVEPQHF
TRBJ1-1,large,NA,10,TRBV2,TGTGCCAGCGCGAATTTTGAAGCTTTCTTT,CASANFEAFF
TRBJ2-1,large,NA,11,TRBV12-5,TGTGCTAGTGGTCTCTCATGGGAGCAGTTCTTC,CASGLSWEQFF
TRBJ2-7,medium-sized,NA,16,TRBV28,TGTGCCAGCAGGGCCTTGACAGTGGGGCGGAAGGACGAGCAGTACTTC,CASRALTVGRKDEQYF
TRBJ2-5,large,NA,14,TRBV28,TGTGCCAGCAGTTTTGAGCGAGACCAAGAGACCCAGTACTTC,CASSFERDQETQYF
TRBJ2-4,large,NA,13,TRBV24-1,TGTGCCACCAGTGATCCGCAGGGAAGCATTCAGTACTTC,CATSDPQGSIQYF
TRBJ2-5,large,TRBD2,16,TRBV28,TGTGCCAGCAGCCCCCCCTCCGGGAGGGACCAAGAGACCCAGTACTTC,CASSPPSGRDQETQYF
TRBJ2-2,medium-sized,TRBD1,15,TRBV27,TGTGCCAGCAGTACCGACAGGGGGCTAACCGGGGAGCTGTTTTTT,CASSTDRGLTGELFF
TRBJ2-7,large,TRBD1,15,TRBV5-6,TGTGCCAGCAACTCTGGGACAGGGGTTGCCTACGAGCAGTACTTC,CASNSGTGVAYEQYF
TRBJ2-7,NA,NA,14,TRBV10-3,TGTGCCATCAGACCAGAGGAGGCCATCTACGAGCAGTACTTC,CAIRPEEAIYEQYF
TRBJ2-2,medium-sized,NA,15,TRBV24-1,TGTGCCATTTCTTCGGGGGCCCAGGGGACCGGGGAGCTGTTTTTT,CAISSGAQGTGELFF
TRBJ2-5,large,NA,14,TRBV2,TGTGCCAGCAGTTCCCGTGTGCCAATGGAGACCCAGTACTTC,CASSSRVPMETQYF
TRBJ2-7,medium-sized,TRBD1,17,TRBV24-1,TGTGCCACCAGTGACCCCGAGACAGGGGATAGCCCCTACGAGCAGTACTTC,CATSDPETGDSPYEQYF
TRBJ1-5,medium-sized,NA,18,TRBV28,TGTGCCAGCAGTTTCCTGCTTGTGGACTCAACTAGCAATCAGCCCCAGCATTTT,CASSFLLVDSTSNQPQHF
TRBJ1-2,large,TRBD1,17,TRBV7-8,TGTGCCAGCAGCCAGGGGACAGGGGGCTATCGCAACTATGGCTACACCTTC,CASSQGTGGYRNYGYTF
TRBJ1-1,NA,NA,14,TRBV9,TGTGCCAGCAGCGTAGCAGGGGTAGGGGCTGAAGCTTTCTTT,CASSVAGVGAEAFF
TRBJ1-5,large,TRBD1,14,TRBV20-1,TGCAGTGCTAGAGAGGGACAGGGGAATCAGCCCCAGCATTTT,CSAREGQGNQPQHF
TRBJ1-4,medium-sized,NA,15,TRBV7-8,TGTGCCAGCAGCCCCCTTCAGGGTTCGGGGGAAAAACTGTTTTTT,CASSPLQGSGEKLFF
TRBJ2-2,few,NA,14,TRBV12-3/TRBV12-4,TGTGCCAGCAGTTTAGGACCGAACACCGGGGAGCTGTTTTTT,CASSLGPNTGELFF
TRBJ2-1,medium-sized,NA,12,TRBV6-5,TGTGCCAGCAGCCGTGGACGGGATGAGCAGTTCTTC,CASSRGRDEQFF
TRBJ2-5,large,NA,14,TRBV5-6,TGTGCCAGCAGCTTGGAGCTTAGCTTGGAGACCCAGTACTTC,CASSLELSLETQYF
TRBJ2-3,NA,NA,17,TRBV23-1,TGCGCCAGCAGCACCACGGGTCCAAACGCTAGCACAGATACGCAGTATTTT,CASSTTGPNASTDTQYF
TRBJ2-1,medium-sized,NA,12,TRBV5-6,TGTGCCAGCAGCTTGACAGAGGATGAGCAGTTCTTC,CASSLTEDEQFF
TRBJ2-3,medium-sized,TRBD2,14,TRBV28,TGTGCCAGCAGTATCGGACTAGCAGGAGATACGCAGTATTTT,CASSIGLAGDTQYF
TRBJ2-7,medium-sized,NA,13,TRBV7-8,TGTGCCAGCACTCCTGGGACAAGCTACGAGCAGTACTTC,CASTPGTSYEQYF
TRBJ2-7,large,NA,13,TRBV20-1,TGCAGTGCGAGTTCTGTGGGGGAGTACGAGCAGTACTTC,CSASSVGEYEQYF
TRBJ1-5,medium-sized,NA,15,TRBV25-1,TGTGCCAGCAGTGAGCCCGGGAATAGCAATCAGCCCCAGCATTTT,CASSEPGNSNQPQHF
TRBJ2-1,medium-sized,NA,14,TRBV30,TGTGCCTGGAGGCAGGTTAGCTCCTACAATGAGCAGTTCTTC,CAWRQVSSYNEQFF
TRBJ2-7,once,NA,15,TRBV19,TGTGCCAGTAGTATCTCTCTGCGTTCCTCCTACGAGCAGTACTTC,CASSISLRSSYEQYF
TRBJ1-1,medium-sized,NA,15,TRBV28,TGTGCCAGCAGTCGCCCAGGGACGTTGAACACTGAAGCTTTCTTT,CASSRPGTLNTEAFF
TRBJ2-1,large,TRBD1,14,TRBV9,TGTGCCAGCAGCGTAGGACAGGGGGTAGATGAGCAGTTCTTC,CASSVGQGVDEQFF
TRBJ2-5,medium-sized,TRBD2,16,TRBV28,TGTGCCAGCAGCCCCCCCTCCGGGAGGGACCAAGAGATCCAGTACTTC,CASSPPSGRDQEIQYF
TRBJ2-7,large,TRBD2,14,TRBV19,TGTGCCAGTAGCCCTAGCGGCGTTTCCTACGAGCAGTACTTC,CASSPSGVSYEQYF